One and the same sample provided the 5 T cell receptor beta chains below, sequenced in a study of T-cell memory formation after mild COVID-19 (dated by TCRdb to the early 2020s). Library generation was performed with 5' RACE. The sequencer listed for this sample is Illumina NovaSeq 6000. TCRdb redid the processing of the public reads, applying fastp at Q25 and MiXCR, and retained in-frame beta chains. CDR3 protein duplicates are merged, each entry listing the most common genes and DNA. The sample table shows 250,000 to 300,000 distinct CDR3 sequences, and around 8% are seen once. The ten largest clones represent approximately 23% of the sample. The sequencing input was PBMCs or a T cell subset sorted from them (not recorded which). These receptors all stem from a man between 18 and 29 years old who had mild COVID-19 (a few samples of this study predate the infection). The sample titles of this study are shuffled in the database, so cell type and time point are left out; the donor was told from shared clones.

In its sample, this clonotype was seen a few times. The CDR3 bases are TGTGCCAGCAGCTGGACCAGAACACTGGGCTACAATGAGCAGTTCTTC. Amino acids: CASSWTRTLGYNEQFF. The rearrangement links TRBV5-5 to TRBJ2-1; no definite D call. Germline V gene data show CDR1 as SGHKS and CDR2 as YYEKEE (reference sequence). The V end lost 3 bases, the J end lost 3 bases, and 16 bases lay between the germline ends. This CDR3 has 16 residues.

The J gene is TRBJ1-6, the V gene TRBV20-1, with D perhaps matching TRBD1 (6 bases). Germline assignment: CDR1 DFQATT and CDR2 SNEGSKA (reference sequence). V lost 6 bases and J 8 bases, leaving 14 bases between the germline ends. CDR3 length: 13 amino acids. The CDR3 DNA follows: TGCAGTGCGGGGGCGGGGGCTGATTCACCCCTCCACTTT. This sequence encodes CSAGAGADSPLHF.

Here the CDR3 reads CASSLLGTGASNSPLHF. DNA of the CDR3: TGTGCCAGCAGTTTATTGGGGACAGGGGCGTCAAATTCACCCCTCCACTTT. The rearrangement uses TRBV27 and TRBJ1-6; 10 bases fit TRBD1. The V and J ends lost 1 base and 7 bases, in that order; junction bases with no gene match: 7. Germline values: CDR1 MNHEY, CDR2 SMNVEV (reference sequence). CDR3 length: 17 residues.

This clonotype appeared many times. The chain employs TRBV5-1 and TRBJ1-1; the D gene is possibly TRBD1 (6 bases). The V end was cut by 0 bases, the J end by 10 bases, with 7 bases between. Germline V gives CDR1 SGHRS, CDR2 YFSETQ. This CDR3 has 11 residues. This CDR3 is CASSLGGAAFF. The CDR3 region has the DNA TGCGCCAGCAGCTTGGGGGGGGCAGCTTTCTTT.

This clonotype was observed a handful of times. V is TRBV20-1 and J is TRBJ1-3; D call uncertain. Germline CDR1 reads DFQATT; CDR2 reads SNEGSKA (reference sequence). The CDR3 spans 13 residues. With 2 bases removed from V and 1 base from J, the gap between germline ends came to 6 bases. The CDR3 loop is CSARQISGNTIYF. CDR3 DNA sequence: TGCAGTGCTAGACAGATTTCTGGAAACACCATATATTTT.